The source of this T cell receptor (beta chain) is a study of blood T cell repertoires in COVID-19. Study-wide background: Samples of COVID-19 (acute and convalescent) were obtained from the United States, Italy and Spain. In each case, the material was cDNA or gDNA derived from T cells, B-cell-depleted T cells, or PBMCs.

As originally analysed: From reference gene primer amplification, estimates of nucleated cell counts were derived. Measured with immunoSEQ multiplex PCR; TCRdb has only the in-frame clones, and not every one. V and J calls and clone size are given by that table; D and trimming were obtained from the DNA. The sample has around 200,000 clones, roughly 80% seen once; the top ten hold around an eighth. Germline assignment: CDR1 SGHAT and CDR2 FQNNGV. V gave up 1 base and J gave up 0 bases, with 7 bases separating them. CDR3 length: 15 amino acids. The sample taken for sequencing was peripheral blood. This chain uses TRBV11-2 with TRBJ1-3; D not certain. The receptor comes from a woman aged 45-59 years with acute or convalescent COVID-19. The CDR3 sequence is CASSLVQLSGNTIYF. CDR3 nucleotide sequence: TGTGCCAGCAGCTTAGTACAGCTCTCTGGAAACACCATATATTTT.